This T cell receptor (beta chain) was observed in a study of T cell repertoires in ileal Crohn's disease. Study-level information: Around 37% were active smokers at surgery; median disease duration was around 7.9 years. Study-level points and caveats: Compared with non-smokers, active smokers at surgery showed more clonal expansions.

Time point of the sample: neoterminal ileum biopsy at postoperative endoscopy, about 6 months after surgery. Comment on this clone: The target antigen is unknown.

Trimming stripped 3 bases from V and 0 bases from J, with 12 bases between. This CDR3 spans 15 amino acids. The germline V gene encodes CDR1 SGHRS and CDR2 YFSETQ. Measured with immunoSEQ multiplex PCR; TCRdb has only the in-frame clones, and not every one. The sample has under 6,500 clones; about 69% are singletons. The sequenced sample consisted of ileal tissue. The clonotype originates from an adult with Crohn's disease. V and J are TRBV5-1 and TRBJ1-2; the D gene is possibly TRBD1 (5 bases). The CDR3 region is CASSSGGGTNYGYTF. CDR3 nucleotide sequence: TGCGCCAGCAGCTCCGGCGGGGGGACTAACTATGGCTACACCTTC.